What follows describes a single TCR beta chain. V gave up 0 bases and J gave up 6 bases, with 18 bases separating them. The CDR3 is made up of 16 amino acids. CDR1 is LGHNA, CDR2 YSLEER, per germline. The data are from a study of cytomegalovirus exposure and HLA in healthy donors. Data came from immunoSEQ multiplex PCR; TCRdb stores just in-frame clones and leaves some out. This table holds 80,000 or so clones, over 85% found once. The clonotype originates from a woman aged 18-29 years in good health and CMV-seronegative. Sequencing was done on a sample of PBMCs. The genes are TRBV4-3 and TRBJ2-7; the D gene is possibly TRBD2 (5 bases). The chain's CDR3 is CASSQDRLTLSAEQYF. The CDR3 DNA is TGCGCCAGCAGCCAAGACAGACTAACCCTGTCCGCCGAGCAGTACTTC.